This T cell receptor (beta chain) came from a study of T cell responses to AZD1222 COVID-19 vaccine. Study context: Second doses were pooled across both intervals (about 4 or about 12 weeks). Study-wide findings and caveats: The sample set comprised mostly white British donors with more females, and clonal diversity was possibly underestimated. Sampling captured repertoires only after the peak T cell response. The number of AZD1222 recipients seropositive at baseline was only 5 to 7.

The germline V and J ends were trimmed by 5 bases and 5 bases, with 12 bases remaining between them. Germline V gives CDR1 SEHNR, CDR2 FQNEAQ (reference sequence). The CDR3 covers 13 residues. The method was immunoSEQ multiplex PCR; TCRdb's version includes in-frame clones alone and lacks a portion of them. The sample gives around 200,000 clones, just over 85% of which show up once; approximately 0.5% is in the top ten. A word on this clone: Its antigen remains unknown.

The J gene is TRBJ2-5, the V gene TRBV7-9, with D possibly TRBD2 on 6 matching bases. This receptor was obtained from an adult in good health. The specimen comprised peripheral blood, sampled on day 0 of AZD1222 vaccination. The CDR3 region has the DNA TGTGCCAGCAGCCCGGGACTTAAGGAGACCCAGTACTTC. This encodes CASSPGLKETQYF.